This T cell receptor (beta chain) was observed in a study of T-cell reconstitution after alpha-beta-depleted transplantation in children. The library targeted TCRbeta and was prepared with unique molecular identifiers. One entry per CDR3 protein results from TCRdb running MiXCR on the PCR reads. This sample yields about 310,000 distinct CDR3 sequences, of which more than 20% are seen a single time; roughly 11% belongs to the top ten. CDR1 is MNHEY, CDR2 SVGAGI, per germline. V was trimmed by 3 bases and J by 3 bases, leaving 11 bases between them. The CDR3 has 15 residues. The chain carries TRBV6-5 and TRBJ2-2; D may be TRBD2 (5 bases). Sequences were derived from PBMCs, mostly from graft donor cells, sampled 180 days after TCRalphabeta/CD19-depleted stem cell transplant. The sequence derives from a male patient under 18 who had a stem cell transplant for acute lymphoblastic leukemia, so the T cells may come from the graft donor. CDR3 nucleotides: TGTGCCAGCAGTTATGGCACGCGGGACACCGGGGAGCTGTTTTTT. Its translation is CASSYGTRDTGELFF.